This T cell receptor (beta chain) comes out of a study of naive and memory T cell subsets. CDR1 and CDR2 from the germline V gene are GTSNPN and SVGIG (reference sequence). The CDR3 extends over 12 amino acids. The junction had 3 bases not matched to a gene; V was cut back by 4 bases and J by 3 bases. Study-level findings and limits: There was no ground truth to check naive and memory subset results. Naive and memory subsets had different power law exponents for TCR abundance. Possibly reflecting memory cells re-expressing CD45RA, a few larger clonotypes occurred in naive repertoires, especially CD8.

An equimolar mix of two oligonucleotides served as the beta constant-region primer for TRBC1 and TRBC2. The ligated cDNA underwent four PCR rounds using SP2 and nested alpha and beta constant-region primers. TCRdb analysed the UMI-ligation and nested PCR reads with MiXCR anew, one entry per CDR3 protein. The repertoire holds over 90,000 distinct CDR3 sequences, with 11% as singletons. This clonotype showed up many times. Its matching antigen is unknown. The sequenced sample consisted of naive CD4+ T cells from blood. The clonotype originates from a human donor in good health. V and J are TRBV30 and TRBJ2-7, with 7 bases fitting TRBD1. The CDR3 loop is CAWNRDSYEQYF. The CDR3 nucleotides are TGTGCCTGGAATCGGGACAGCTACGAGCAGTACTTC. Drawing the rest from reference TRBV30 and TRBJ2-7, the complete variable domain is SQTIHQWPATLVQPVGSPLSLECTVEGTSNPNLYWYRQAAGRGLQLLFYSVGIGQISSEVPQNLSASRPQDRQFILSSKKLLLSDSGFYLCAWNRDSYEQYFGPGTRLTVT.